This T cell receptor (beta chain) comes out of a study of vaccination effects on CD4 cells after COVID-19. On this clone itself: What it recognizes is unknown.

The protocol was immunoSEQ multiplex PCR, while the TCRdb copy is restricted to in-frame clones and leaves out a portion. The data contain roughly 15,000 clones, around 76% of them seen just once; the ten biggest clones take up about a fifth. Germline CDR1 LNHNV, CDR2 YYDKDF (reference sequence). The V and J ends lost 2 bases and 3 bases respectively, with 7 bases between them. This CDR3 spans 13 amino acids. Sequencing followed a ViraFEST assay step that expanded antigen-specific CD4+ T cells with viral peptide pools. The culture ran for around 10 days before CD4+ T cells were isolated. The person had PCR-confirmed SARS-CoV-2 infection between March and December 2020. As their vaccination, participants received two doses of either BNT162b2 or mRNA-1273.

This clonotype originated in a human donor who had a prior SARS-CoV-2 infection. Sequencing was performed on CD4+ T cells from PBMCs cultured with SARS-CoV-2 spike peptides, taken after COVID-19 vaccination. The chain uses TRBV15 and TRBJ1-2, with D possibly matching TRBD1 (6 bases). The CDR3 bases are TGTGCCACCAGCAGAAACAGGGACTATGGCTACACCTTC. It encodes CATSRNRDYGYTF.